This T cell receptor (beta chain) came from a study of shared clonotypes between healthy human individuals. Overall study context: The cohort comprised a couple of women and a few men. Their ages spanned 18 to 49 years.

The study's findings and limits: Larger estimated richness was generally recorded for naive subsets relative to memory subsets.

Turning to this clone: The antigen is not known.

The genomic DNA of each subset was split evenly across several immunoSEQ plates. Using immunoSEQ multiplex PCR, the repertoire was profiled, and TCRdb retains in-frame clones only, with some absent. The sample consists of millions of clones, around nine tenths of them appearing once. The germline V gene has CDR1 MDHEN and CDR2 SYDVKM. Deletions cut 1 base from V and 3 bases from J, with 9 bases between. This CDR3 has 15 residues. V and J are TRBV28 and TRBJ1-4; perhaps TRBD1 as D (6 bases). Sequenced sample: naive CD4+ T cells sorted from blood. Subset reported: CD45RA+ positively selected. This TCR came from a man aged 18 to 29 in good health. DNA for the CDR3: TGTGCCAGCAGTTTATACGGGGGCCCTAATGAAAAACTGTTTTTT. Its translation is CASSLYGGPNEKLFF.